Below, 21 T cell receptor beta chains from the same sample are listed, as sequenced in a study of early T cells in non-severe SARS-CoV-2 infection. One entry per CDR3 protein results from TCRdb running MiXCR on the 5' RACE reads. Among tens of thousands of distinct CDR3 sequences, around 6.1% were seen once, and the ten largest hold 20%. Sample: whole blood, taken at baseline. The receptor source for this set is an adult who was a healthcare worker with PCR-confirmed SARS-CoV-2 infection or an uninfected control (not recorded which).

The sample holds a few counts of this clonotype. This chain connects TRBV11-2 to TRBJ2-7; possibly TRBD2 for D (6 bases). The CDR3 spans 12 residues. CDR1 and CDR2 (germline): SGHAT, FQNNGV. Trimming took 8 bases from V and 7 from J, leaving 15 bases between them. CDR3 sequence: CASRLGGEEQYF. The CDR3 region has the DNA TGTGCCAGCCGACTAGGTGGAGAAGAGCAGTACTTC. The variable domain in full, with the rest retrieved from reference TRBV11-2 and TRBJ2-7, is EAGVAQSPRYKIIEKRQSVAFWCNPISGHATLYWYQQILGQGPKLLIQFQNNGVVDDSQLPKDRFSAERLKGVDSTLKIQPAKLEDSAVYLCASRLGGEEQYFGPGTRLTVT.

This clonotype was seen a few times. The CDR3: CASSPRTGGNYGYTF. The DNA of the CDR3 is TGTGCCAGCAGCCCAAGGACAGGGGGCAACTATGGCTACACCTTC. V is TRBV28 and J is TRBJ1-2; 11 bases line up with TRBD1. CDR1 is MDHEN and CDR2 is SYDVKM in the germline V gene. Trimming at V came to 6 bases and at J to 2 bases, leaving 5 bases not matched to a gene. The CDR3 length is 15 residues.

About this clonotype: A read error may be the cause here, since a much bigger clone is one base away. The V and J genes are TRBV20-1 and TRBJ1-2; no definite D call. Per the germline V gene, CDR1 is DFQATT and CDR2 is SNEGSKA (reference sequence). The CDR3 is made up of 13 amino acids. For the CDR3, the DNA is TGCAGTGCTCGGACCCGAGGGAACTTTGGCTACACCTTC. Its translation is CSARTRGNFGYTF.

This clonotype has ten or more counts. This chain links TRBV7-3 with TRBJ2-2; D remains ambiguous. From germline, CDR1 is SGHTA and CDR2 FQGTGA. V lost 3 bases to trimming and J lost 6 bases, with 5 bases between them. CDR3 size: 12 residues. The CDR3 DNA follows: TGTGCCAGCAGCTTCAGGCCCGGGGAGCTGTTTTTT. Translated, it gives CASSFRPGELFF.

Only a few counts were recorded for this clonotype. The chain recombines TRBV14 with TRBJ1-6; a weak D match, TRBD1 (5 bases). The CDR3 spans 15 residues. Trimming removed 0 bases at V and 4 bases at J, with 7 bases between. CDR1 is SGHDN and CDR2 is FVKESK in the germline V gene. The CDR3 sequence: CASSQEAGYNSPLHF. CDR3 DNA: TGTGCCAGCAGCCAAGAGGCAGGGTATAATTCACCCCTCCACTTT. Using reference TRBV14 and TRBJ1-6 for the parts outside the CDR3, the full variable domain is EAGVTQFPSHSVIEKGQTVTLRCDPISGHDNLYWYRRVMGKEIKFLLHFVKESKQDESGMPNNRFLAERTGGTYSTLKVQPAELEDSGVYFCASSQEAGYNSPLHFGNGTRLTVT.

The rearrangement links TRBV19 to TRBJ1-2, with D perhaps matching TRBD1 (6 bases). V shed 8 bases and J shed 3 bases, with 25 bases lying between them. Germline CDR1 is LNHDA and CDR2 is SQIVND (reference sequence). This CDR3 has 17 residues. CDR3 DNA: TGTGCCAGTCGACCCCTCCCGTTTTCTGGACAGCACTATGGCTACACCTTC. Encoded protein: CASRPLPFSGQHYGYTF.

This clonotype showed up just a few times. The chain is built from TRBV7-2 and TRBJ2-3, with TRBD2 matching 8 bases. Germline-derived CDR1 and CDR2 are SGHTA and FQGNSA. Trimming cost V 8 bases and J 0 bases; bases outside gene matches: 7. This CDR3 region has 15 residues. CDR3 nucleotides: TGTGCCAGCGGGACGGCGGGAGGAAGCACAGATACGCAGTATTTT. Its protein product is CASGTAGGSTDTQYF.

This clonotype was seen at least ten times. The chain couples TRBV5-4 to TRBJ2-1; no firm D call. There are 14 residues in the CDR3. In germline, CDR1 is SGHNT, CDR2 YYREEE (reference sequence). The germline V and J ends were trimmed by 7 bases and 5 bases, with 16 bases remaining between them. The DNA for the CDR3 is TGTGCCAGCCACATCGCGGCGCTCCACAATGAGCAGTTCTTC. It yields the protein CASHIAALHNEQFF.

This clonotype was observed at least ten times. The chain carries TRBV5-1 and TRBJ2-5, with D possibly being TRBD1 (6 bases). The V and J ends lost 4 bases and 4 bases respectively, with 11 bases between them. This CDR3 has 13 residues. The V gene's germline CDR1 is SGHRS and CDR2 YFSETQ. CDR3 region: CASSPSGAETQYF. In nucleotides, the CDR3 is TGCGCCAGCAGCCCGTCAGGGGCAGAGACCCAGTACTTC.

This clonotype was observed at least ten times. V gene TRBV6-1 combines with J gene TRBJ1-2; possibly TRBD1 for D (5 bases). Germline CDR1 is MNHNS and CDR2 is SASEGT. The CDR3 length is 13 residues. Trimming stripped 7 bases from V and 6 bases from J, with 15 bases between. The CDR3 region has the DNA TGTGCCAGCAATTTTAGAGGGGAAGATGGCTACACCTTC. Translating it yields CASNFRGEDGYTF.

The chain uses TRBV20-1 and TRBJ2-7, with D perhaps being TRBD1 or TRBD2 (6 bases each). In germline, CDR1 is DFQATT, CDR2 SNEGSKA (reference sequence). Trimming removed 0 bases at V and 5 bases at J, with 17 bases between. The CDR3 contains 15 residues. CDR3 DNA sequence: TGCAGTGCTAGAGATCCCCGGCCAGGGGAGGACGAGCAGTACTTC. Translating gives CSARDPRPGEDEQYF.

In its sample, this clonotype was seen many times. The chain joins TRBV12-3 or TRBV12-4 to TRBJ2-5, with TRBD1 matching 10 bases. Trimming took 5 bases from V and 1 from J; bases not matched to a gene: 4. CDR3 length equals 15 residues. The chain's CDR3 is CASSPRDRGQETQYF. The DNA of the CDR3 is TGTGCCAGCAGTCCCCGGGACAGGGGCCAAGAGACCCAGTACTTC.

This clonotype showed up many times. J is TRBJ2-5 and V is TRBV3-1; no clear D gene. Trimming took off 0 bases at V and 3 bases at J, with 8 bases between the two ends. The CDR3 sequence is 14 residues long. The germline V gene has CDR1 LGHDT and CDR2 YNNKEL (reference sequence). CDR3 bases: TGTGCCAGCAGCCAAGAAGGCGTTAAAGAGACCCAGTACTTC. Residues: CASSQEGVKETQYF.

This clonotype was recorded many times. DNA for the CDR3: TGCAGTGCTTTCAGCGGGGGGCGACTGAGCTCCTACAATGAGCAGTTCTTC. It yields the protein CSAFSGGRLSSYNEQFF. The chain joins TRBV20-1 to TRBJ2-1; 9 nucleotides line up with TRBD2. V dropped 5 bases and J dropped 0; count of bases not matched to a gene: 11. CDR3 length: 17 amino acids. Germline V gene lookup returns CDR1 DFQATT and CDR2 SNEGSKA (reference sequence).

Relative to its sample, this clonotype is medium-sized. The V call is TRBV20-1, the J call TRBJ1-3; D unresolved. The length of the CDR3 is 13 residues. Trimming removed 6 bases at V and 1 base at J, with 10 bases between. Germline V gene data show CDR1 as DFQATT and CDR2 as SNEGSKA (reference sequence). This CDR3 reads CSARRGSGNTIYF. DNA for the CDR3: TGCAGTGCCCGCCGCGGGTCTGGAAACACCATATATTTT.

The CDR3 DNA reads TGTGCCAGCAGCCCGGGACTAGTAAGAATTGGTGCTCAGTACTTC. Protein product: CASSPGLVRIGAQYF. The rearrangement joins TRBV27 to TRBJ2-4; 8 nucleotides agree with TRBD2. CDR1 is MNHEY, CDR2 SMNVEV, per germline (reference sequence). This CDR3 spans 15 amino acids. V shed 6 bases, J shed 12 bases, and the junction held 16 bases outside the gene matches.

This clonotype has more than one count but fewer than ten. This sequence joins TRBV11-2 and TRBJ2-5; 8 bases align to TRBD2. From germline, CDR1 is SGHAT and CDR2 FQNNGV. The V segment lost 8 bases and the J segment 3 bases; nucleotides outside the gene matches: 17. CDR3 size: 17 residues. The CDR3 nucleotides read TGTGCCAGCGCGGGGCGGGCGGGGGGCAGCGGAGAAGAGACCCAGTACTTC. It encodes CASAGRAGGSGEETQYF.

The chain carries TRBV20-1 and TRBJ2-3; 9 positions agree with TRBD2. V lost 6 bases to trimming and J lost 3 bases; unmatched junction nucleotides: 10. The CDR3 has 15 amino acids. The germline CDR1 and CDR2 sequences are DFQATT and SNEGSKA (reference sequence). The CDR3 protein is CSAPTAGGVTDTQYF. The CDR3, as DNA: TGCAGTGCCCCGACCGCGGGAGGGGTAACAGATACGCAGTATTTT.

This clonotype showed up many times. V is TRBV5-4 and J is TRBJ2-2; TRBD1 aligns across 8 bases. The CDR3 contains 16 residues. Germline CDR1 and CDR2: SGHNT and YYREEE (reference sequence). J gave up 3 bases and V 7 bases, and 11 bases lay outside the gene matches. The CDR3 sequence: CASSGALQGDTGELFF. The CDR3 DNA reads as TGTGCCAGCTCGGGGGCCCTACAGGGGGACACCGGGGAGCTGTTTTTT.

This clonotype showed up many times. This rearrangement joins TRBV19 to TRBJ2-3; 8 nucleotides align to TRBD2. The germline CDR1 and CDR2 sequences are LNHDA and SQIVND (reference sequence). The trim removed 9 bases at V and 0 bases at J, leaving 8 bases unmatched. The CDR3 is made up of 15 amino acids. CDR3 in amino acids: CASLTSATSTDTQYF. The DNA of the CDR3 is TGTGCCAGCTTGACTAGCGCGACTAGCACAGATACGCAGTATTTT. The complete variable domain, with remaining parts taken from reference TRBV19 and TRBJ2-3, reads DGGITQSPKYLFRKEGQNVTLSCEQNLNHDAMYWYRQDPGQGLRLIYYSQIVNDFQKGDIAEGYSVSREKKESFPLTVTSAQKNPTAFYLCASLTSATSTDTQYFGPGTRLTVL.

The rearrangement joins TRBV15 to TRBJ2-6, with a weak D call TRBD1 (5 bases). Germline V gene lookup returns CDR1 LNHNV and CDR2 YYDKDF (reference sequence). Between the trimmed V and J ends, which lost 1 base and 4 bases, there was a span of 11 bases. This CDR3 is 16 amino acids long. CDR3 sequence: CATSRVRVEGANVLTF. Written as DNA, the CDR3 is TGTGCCACCAGCAGAGTCAGGGTCGAAGGGGCCAACGTCCTGACTTTC. Together with reference TRBV15 and TRBJ2-6, the CDR3 gives the full variable domain: DAMVIQNPRYQVTQFGKPVTLSCSQTLNHNVMYWYQQKSSQAPKLLFHYYDKDFNNEADTPDNFQSRRPNTSFCFLDIRSPGLGDTAMYLCATSRVRVEGANVLTFGAGSRLTVL.